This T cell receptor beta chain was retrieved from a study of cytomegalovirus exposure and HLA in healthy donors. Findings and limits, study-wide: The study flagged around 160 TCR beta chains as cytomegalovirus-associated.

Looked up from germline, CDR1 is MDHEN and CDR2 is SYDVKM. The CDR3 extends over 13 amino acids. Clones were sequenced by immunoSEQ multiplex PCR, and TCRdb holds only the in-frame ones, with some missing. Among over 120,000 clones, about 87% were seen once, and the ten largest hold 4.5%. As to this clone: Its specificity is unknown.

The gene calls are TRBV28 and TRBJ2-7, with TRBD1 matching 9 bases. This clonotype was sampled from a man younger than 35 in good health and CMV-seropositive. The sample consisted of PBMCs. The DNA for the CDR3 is TGTGTTGCGCAGGGACAGGGCTTTTACGAGCAGTACTTC. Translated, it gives CVAQGQGFYEQYF.